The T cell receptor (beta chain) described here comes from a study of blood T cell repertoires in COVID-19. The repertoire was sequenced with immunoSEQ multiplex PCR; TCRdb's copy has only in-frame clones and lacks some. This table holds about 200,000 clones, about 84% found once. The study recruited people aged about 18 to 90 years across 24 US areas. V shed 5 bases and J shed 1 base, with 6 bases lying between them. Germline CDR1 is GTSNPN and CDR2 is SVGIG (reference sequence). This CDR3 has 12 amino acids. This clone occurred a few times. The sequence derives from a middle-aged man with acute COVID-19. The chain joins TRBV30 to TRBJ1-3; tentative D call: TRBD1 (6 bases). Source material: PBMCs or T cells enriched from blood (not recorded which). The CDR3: CAWGQSGNTIYF. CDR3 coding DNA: TGTGCCTGGGGACAGTCTGGAAACACCATATATTTT.